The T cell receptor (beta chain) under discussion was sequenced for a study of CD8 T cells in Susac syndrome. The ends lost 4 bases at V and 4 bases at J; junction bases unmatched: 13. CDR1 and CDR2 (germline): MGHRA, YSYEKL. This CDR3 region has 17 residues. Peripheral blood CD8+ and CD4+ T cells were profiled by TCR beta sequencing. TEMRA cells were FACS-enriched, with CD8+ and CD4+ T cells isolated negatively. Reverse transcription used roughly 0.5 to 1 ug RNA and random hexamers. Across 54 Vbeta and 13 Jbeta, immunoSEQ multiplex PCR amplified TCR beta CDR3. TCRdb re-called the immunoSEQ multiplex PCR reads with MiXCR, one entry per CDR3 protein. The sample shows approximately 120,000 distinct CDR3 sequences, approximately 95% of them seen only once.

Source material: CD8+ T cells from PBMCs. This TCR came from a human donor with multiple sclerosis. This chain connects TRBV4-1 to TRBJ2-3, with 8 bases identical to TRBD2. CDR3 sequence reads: CASSLPGIAGSADTQYF. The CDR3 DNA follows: TGCGCCAGCAGCCTCCCCGGGATAGCGGGATCGGCAGATACGCAGTATTTT.